The next 19 T cell receptor beta chains were all read from a single sample in a study of T cell clonality in common variable immunodeficiency. Here immunoSEQ multiplex PCR was the method, and the copy in TCRdb shows in-frame clones only, minus some. Recorded here are under 35,000 clones, none singletons. Sequenced: peripheral blood mononuclear cells. The receptors originated from a person aged 18 to 69 in good health.

In this sample, this clone turned up many times. The read finishes 3 residues shy of the CDR3 end, and the germline J gene is used to complete it. V and J are TRBV5-1 and TRBJ2-1; D not certain. The CDR3 covers 13 residues. V lost 7 bases and J lost 1, with 9 bases in between. The germline CDR1 and CDR2 sequences are SGHRS and YFSETQ. The CDR3 bases that were read are TGCGCCAGCCGCGAGACTTCCTACAATGAG. It specifies CASRETSYNE. The whole CDR3 protein reads CASRETSYNEQFF. Filled out from reference TRBV5-1 and TRBJ2-1, the complete variable domain reads KAGVTQTPRYLIKTRGQQVTLSCSPISGHRSVSWYQQTPGQGLQFLFEYFSETQRNKGNFPGRFSGRQFSNSRSEMNVSTLELGDSALYLCASRETSYNEQFFGPGTRLTVL.

This clone showed up many times. The read comes to an end 3 residues before the CDR3 does, leaving the germline J gene to fill in the end. The V and J genes are TRBV20-1 and TRBJ2-3; possibly TRBD2 for D (6 bases). This CDR3 spans 15 amino acids. Per germline, CDR1 DFQATT and CDR2 SNEGSKA (reference sequence). Trimming left V 0 bases short and J 1 base short, with 11 bases between. Incomplete CDR3 DNA: TGCAGTGCTAGAGATACGGGGGAGCGCACAGATACG. This codes for CSARDTGERTDT. The CDR3 reads in full as CSARDTGERTDTQYF.

This clone has ten or more counts. CDR3 loop: CSAREGGGAQETQYF. The CDR3 DNA, read in part, is TGCAGTGCTAGAGAGGGCGGGGGGGCCCAAGAGACC. This chain joins TRBV20-1 and TRBJ2-5; 9 bases match TRBD2. Read sequence stops 3 residues before the CDR3 end, and the germline J gene provides the missing end. V was pared by 0 bases and J by 1 base, with 3 bases of the junction left unmatched. Germline V gene data show CDR1 as DFQATT and CDR2 as SNEGSKA (reference sequence). There are 15 residues in the CDR3.

This clone was counted ten times or more. With the read ending 3 residues before the CDR3 end, the germline J gene is used to fill in that end. V is TRBV6-2 or TRBV6-3 and J is TRBJ2-7; 7 bases align to TRBD2. The V gene's germline CDR1 is MNHEY and CDR2 SVGEGT. The CDR3 is 14 amino acids. V lost 5 bases to trimming and J lost 3 bases; unmatched junction nucleotides: 7. The CDR3 sequence is CASSKTSPYYEQYF. The sequenced CDR3 bases are TGTGCCAGCAGTAAGACTAGCCCTTACTACGAG.

This clone has ten or more counts. The read halts 3 residues ahead of the CDR3 end, with the missing end drawn from the germline J gene. V is TRBV20-1 and J is TRBJ1-3; 8 bases align to TRBD1. Germline values: CDR1 DFQATT, CDR2 SNEGSKA (reference sequence). Unmatched junction bases numbered 1, after V lost 5 bases and J lost 4 bases. The length of the CDR3 is 12 residues. The sequenced part of the CDR3 DNA is TGCAGTGCTGCAGGGGGCGGAAACACC. It codes for CSAAGGGNT. From start to end, the CDR3 is CSAAGGGNTIYF.

In its sample, this clone was seen many times. The read finishes 3 residues shy of the CDR3 end, and the germline J gene is used to complete it. The chain has TRBV20-1 and TRBJ2-5, with TRBD1 matching 8 bases. CDR1 and CDR2 from the germline V gene are DFQATT and SNEGSKA (reference sequence). V dropped 0 bases and J dropped 5; count of bases not matched to a gene: 5. The CDR3 covers 14 residues. The CDR3 DNA, read in part, is TGCAGTGCTAGAGACCGACAGGGGTCGGAGACC. It is translated as CSARDRQGSET. The CDR3 in its entirety is CSARDRQGSETQYF.

Note on this clone: The read finishes 3 residues shy of the CDR3 end, and the germline J gene is used to complete it. This same CDR3 is encoded by further DNA sequences in the sample. V usage is TRBV30 and J usage is TRBJ1-3; D unclear. CDR1 is GTSNPN, CDR2 SVGIG, per germline (reference sequence). The CDR3 spans 12 residues. The CDR3 spells CAWSVSVLPIYF. CDR3 bases read: TGTGCCTGGAGTGTATCGGTCCTCCCA.

This clone came up many times. The CDR3 protein is CASSPPGQPRREKLFF. CDR3 DNA, as far as it was read: TGTGCCAGCTCACCACCGGGGCAACCTCGTCGCGAAAAA. The chain recombines TRBV18 with TRBJ1-4; D is possibly TRBD1 (5 bases). The read terminates 3 residues ahead of where the CDR3 ends, so the germline J gene completes it. The germline CDR1 and CDR2 sequences are KGHSH and LQKENI. The germline V and J ends were trimmed by 0 bases and 8 bases, with 16 bases remaining between them. The CDR3 length is 16 residues.

This clone was recorded many times. With the read ending 3 residues before the CDR3 end, the germline J gene is used to fill in that end. The rearrangement uses TRBV2 and TRBJ1-1; TRBD1 is a possible D gene (6 bases). Germline assignment: CDR1 SNHLY and CDR2 FYNNEI. Trimming removed 7 bases from V and 3 bases from J, with 12 bases in between. The CDR3 is made up of 13 amino acids. CDR3 DNA (partial): TGTGCCAGCACTAGGGACACTGACACTGAA. Translated, it gives CASTRDTDTE. From start to end, the CDR3 is CASTRDTDTEAFF.

This clone was counted at least ten times. The sequence runs out 3 residues before the end of the CDR3; the remainder is reconstructed from the germline J gene. The sample contains more than one DNA sequence encoding this CDR3. J is TRBJ1-3 and V is TRBV29-1; 7 nucleotides align to TRBD1. V was clipped by 7 bases and J by 4 bases; unmatched bases: 4. The CDR3 runs to 12 residues. Per the germline V gene, CDR1 is SQVTM and CDR2 is ANQGSEA. CDR3 loop: CSATGDGNTIYF. CDR3 bases read: TGCAGCGCAACAGGGGACGGAAACACC.

This clone was counted many times. The observed sequence ends 3 residues before the CDR3 terminus, with the missing tail filled in from the germline J gene. The chain uses TRBV6-1 and TRBJ2-7; 7 bases line up with TRBD2. The CDR3 covers 12 residues. The trim removed 4 bases at V and 3 bases at J, leaving 0 bases unmatched. The germline gives CDR1 MNHNS, CDR2 SASEGT. CDR3 loop: CASSGDYYEQYF. CDR3 DNA, as far as it was read: TGTGCCAGCAGTGGGGACTACTACGAG.

The sample holds a few counts of this clone. The sequence runs out 3 residues before the end of the CDR3; the remainder is reconstructed from the germline J gene. Other DNA sequences in the same sample also yield this CDR3. V usage is TRBV20-1 and J usage is TRBJ1-2; 7 bases line up with TRBD1. This CDR3 has 15 residues. In germline, CDR1 is DFQATT, CDR2 SNEGSKA (reference sequence). The CDR3 spells CSARDWDSRTDTYTF. The DNA read from the CDR3 is TGCAGTGCTAGAGATTGGGACAGCCGCACAGATACA.

The table lists this clone with many counts. The read terminates 3 residues before the CDR3 end, so the remaining end is supplied by the germline J gene. The rearrangement uses TRBV5-1 and TRBJ1-4, with 10 bases identical to TRBD1. Germline loops: CDR1 SGHRS, CDR2 YFSETQ. The junction had 3 bases not matched to a gene; V was cut back by 2 bases and J by 8 bases. CDR3 length: 14 residues. CDR3 sequence: CASSFGTGEEKLFF. The part of the CDR3 DNA that was read is TGCGCCAGCAGCTTCGGGACAGGGGAGGAAAAA.

This clone was counted ten times or more. The read terminates 3 residues ahead of where the CDR3 ends, so the germline J gene completes it. The chain couples TRBV5-1 to TRBJ1-2; D gene uncertain. The germline CDR1 and CDR2 sequences are SGHRS and YFSETQ. V lost 1 base, J lost 6 bases, and 13 bases lay in between. The CDR3 is made up of 14 amino acids. CDR3 in amino acids: CASSLFRGEDGYTF. The sequenced CDR3 bases are TGCGCCAGCAGCTTGTTCCGGGGAGAGGATGGC.

This clone was observed many times. The DNA ends 3 residues before the CDR3 does, and the rest of the CDR3 is filled in from the germline J gene. The chain recombines TRBV20-1 with TRBJ2-1; the match to TRBD1 covers 8 bases. CDR3 length: 13 amino acids. V lost 5 bases to trimming and J lost 6 bases; unmatched junction nucleotides: 6. Germline V gene lookup returns CDR1 DFQATT and CDR2 SNEGSKA (reference sequence). CDR3 loop: CSALDRGGNEQFF. CDR3 DNA (partial): TGCAGTGCTTTAGACAGGGGAGGCAATGAG.

Ten or more counts support this clone. CDR3 residues: CSAERDRATYDYTF. CDR3 DNA (partial): TGCAGTGCTGAAAGGGACAGGGCTACCTACGAC. The rearrangement joins TRBV20-1 to TRBJ1-2; TRBD1 agrees at 9 bases. The CDR3 end is not reached by the read, which stops 3 residues before it; the germline J gene fills it in. The CDR3 sequence is 14 residues long. Per germline, CDR1 DFQATT and CDR2 SNEGSKA (reference sequence).

The sample holds many counts of this clone. With the read ending 3 residues before the CDR3 end, the germline J gene is used to fill in that end. J is TRBJ2-2 and V is TRBV20-1; 14 bases line up with TRBD2. Trimming removed 3 bases from V and 8 bases from J; junction bases left unmatched: 8. The CDR3 totals 16 residues. Germline V gives CDR1 DFQATT, CDR2 SNEGSKA (reference sequence). CDR3 DNA (partial): TGCAGTGCTAGGTCGGGACTAGCGGGGGTTGCAGGGGAG. This encodes CSARSGLAGVAGE. The CDR3, in full, reads CSARSGLAGVAGELFF.

This clone was seen many times. The CDR3 extends 3 residues past the end of the read, so its final part is completed from the germline J gene. The genes are TRBV5-4 and TRBJ1-6; 7 bases align to TRBD1. V shed 4 bases and J 10 bases; nucleotides not matched to a gene: 5. Germline assignment: CDR1 SGHNT and CDR2 YYREEE (reference sequence). This CDR3 has 13 amino acids. The CDR3 loop is CASSRDSDSPLHF. The sequenced part of the CDR3 DNA is TGTGCCAGCAGCCGGGACAGCGACTCACCC.

This clone has a count of ten or more. The read comes to an end 3 residues before the CDR3 does, leaving the germline J gene to fill in the end. V gene TRBV10-3 combines with J gene TRBJ2-2; D is undetermined. The CDR3 loop spans 14 amino acids. The germline gives CDR1 ENHRY, CDR2 SYGVKD. Trimming removed 0 bases at V and 4 bases at J, with 6 bases between. CDR3 sequence reads: CAISESGSTGELFF. Incomplete CDR3 DNA: TGTGCCATCAGTGAGTCCGGGTCCACCGGGGAG.